The 11 T cell receptor beta chains below were found in one sample sequenced in a study of spatial heterogeneity in lung cancer. TCRdb redid the calling of the 5' RACE reads with MiXCR, one entry per CDR3 protein. This table holds approximately 1,800 distinct CDR3 sequences, over 7% found once. Broader study findings: In tumors, expanded intratumoral alpha and beta TCR counts tracked mutation counts.

Which antigens these TCRs recognize remains unknown. The time point was: sample taken at primary tumor resection. The input for sequencing was lung tumor tissue, taken at surgery. These receptors originate from a female donor with early-stage non-small cell lung cancer.

By proportion, this clonotype is medium-sized. This sequence joins TRBV5-4 and TRBJ1-4; D not resolved. The germline V and J ends were trimmed by 4 bases and 3 bases, with 7 bases remaining between them. The CDR3 loop spans 13 amino acids. From germline, CDR1 is SGHNT and CDR2 YYREEE (reference sequence). The CDR3 bases are TGTGCCAGCAGCAACGGGGCTAATGAAAAACTGTTTTTT. Translating it yields CASSNGANEKLFF. Full variable domain (remainder filled in from reference TRBV5-4 and TRBJ1-4): ETGVTQSPTHLIKTRGQQVTLRCSSQSGHNTVSWYQQALGQGPQFIFQYYREEENGRGNFPPRFSGLQFPNYSSELNVNALELDDSALYLCASSNGANEKLFFGSGTQLSVL.

By share, this clonotype ranks as medium-sized. This chain joins TRBV7-8 and TRBJ2-3, with no clear D. Trimming took off 0 bases at V and 4 bases at J, with 14 bases between the two ends. The CDR3 has 16 amino acids. From germline, CDR1 is SGHVS and CDR2 FQNEAQ. The CDR3 nucleotides read TGTGCCAGCAGCTTAGCGAACCCCAAAGGGTCAGATACGCAGTATTTT. This gives the protein CASSLANPKGSDTQYF.

Within the sample, this clonotype is medium-sized. This sequence joins TRBV7-2 and TRBJ1-5; no definite D call. This CDR3 contains 13 residues. With 1 base removed from V and 4 bases from J, the gap between germline ends came to 5 bases. Germline lookup yields CDR1 SGHTA and CDR2 FQGNSA. The CDR3 DNA reads TGTGCCAGCAGCTTAGGGAGAAATCAGCCCCAGCATTTT. It encodes CASSLGRNQPQHF.

This clonotype counts as medium-sized. The chain is built from TRBV6-6 and TRBJ2-2, with 11 bases fitting TRBD1. The CDR3 is 15 amino acids. Looked up from germline, CDR1 is MNHNY and CDR2 is SVGAGI (reference sequence). Trimming cost V 10 bases and J 4 bases; bases outside gene matches: 8. The CDR3: CATPGGTGGTGELFF. The CDR3 DNA is TGTGCCACCCCTGGCGGGACAGGGGGCACCGGGGAGCTGTTTTTT.

In this sample, this clonotype is medium-sized. The V and J genes are TRBV5-1 and TRBJ1-1; no clear D. The CDR3 extends over 12 amino acids. Trimming pared 3 bases from V and 6 bases from J, leaving 9 bases between. The germline V gene has CDR1 SGHRS and CDR2 YFSETQ. CDR3 in DNA: TGCGCCAGCAGCTCGCATGGGGCTGAAGCTTTCTTT. It encodes CASSSHGAEAFF. Full variable domain (missing parts from reference TRBV5-1 and TRBJ1-1): KAGVTQTPRYLIKTRGQQVTLSCSPISGHRSVSWYQQTPGQGLQFLFEYFSETQRNKGNFPGRFSGRQFSNSRSEMNVSTLELGDSALYLCASSSHGAEAFFGQGTRLTVV.

This clonotype ranks as medium-sized. The V gene is TRBV7-2, the J gene TRBJ1-5, with D possibly TRBD1 on 6 matching bases. The CDR3 is 17 amino acids. Germline-derived CDR1 and CDR2 are SGHTA and FQGNSA. With 1 base removed from V and 6 bases from J, the gap between germline ends came to 19 bases. CDR3 nucleotide sequence: TGTGCCAGCAGCTTAGGCTACGTTGTTGGGGGCAGTCAGCCCCAGCATTTT. Its translation: CASSLGYVVGGSQPQHF.

Within the sample, this clonotype is medium-sized. V usage is TRBV12-3 or TRBV12-4 and J usage is TRBJ1-5; tentatively, D is TRBD1 (5 bases). Trimming left V 3 bases short and J 1 base short, with 7 bases between. The CDR3 runs to 14 residues. The CDR3 protein is CASSFGGSNQPQHF. CDR3 bases: TGTGCCAGCAGTTTTGGGGGGAGCAATCAGCCCCAGCATTTT.

By share of the sample, this clonotype is large (0.1 to 1%). This rearrangement joins TRBV6-2 or TRBV6-3 to TRBJ1-1, with TRBD1 matching over 7 bases. The germline gives CDR1 MNHEY, CDR2 SVGEGT. The trim removed 6 bases at V and 5 bases at J, leaving 6 bases unmatched. The CDR3 is 13 amino acids. The CDR3 DNA reads as TGTGCCAGCAGATCTACAGGGGAAACTGAAGCTTTCTTT. It specifies CASRSTGETEAFF.

By sample fraction, this clonotype is large. The chain carries TRBV5-4 and TRBJ2-1, with D unclear. The CDR3 extends over 11 amino acids. The V gene's germline CDR1 is SGHNT and CDR2 YYREEE (reference sequence). Trimming removed 0 bases at V and 13 bases at J, with 8 bases between. CDR3 sequence reads: CASSLGTFQFF. In nucleotides, the CDR3 is TGTGCCAGCAGCTTGGGCACTTTCCAGTTCTTC.

The gene calls are TRBV20-1 and TRBJ2-1, with TRBD2 matching over 11 bases. The germline gives CDR1 DFQATT, CDR2 SNEGSKA (reference sequence). V was pared by 6 bases and J by 8 bases, with 6 bases of the junction left unmatched. The CDR3 sequence is 13 residues long. For the CDR3, the DNA is TGCAGTGCCATAGCGGGAGGGGAGCATGAGCAGTTCTTC. Amino acid sequence: CSAIAGGEHEQFF.

Within the sample, this clonotype is medium-sized (0.01 to 0.1%). The chain couples TRBV7-2 to TRBJ2-1; 7 bases fit TRBD1. With V trimmed by 3 bases and J by 4 bases, 0 bases remained unmatched. Germline V gives CDR1 SGHTA, CDR2 FQGNSA. The CDR3 length is 13 residues. CDR3 sequence reads: CASSLGQYNEQFF. The CDR3 DNA reads as TGTGCCAGCAGCTTGGGACAGTACAATGAGCAGTTCTTC.